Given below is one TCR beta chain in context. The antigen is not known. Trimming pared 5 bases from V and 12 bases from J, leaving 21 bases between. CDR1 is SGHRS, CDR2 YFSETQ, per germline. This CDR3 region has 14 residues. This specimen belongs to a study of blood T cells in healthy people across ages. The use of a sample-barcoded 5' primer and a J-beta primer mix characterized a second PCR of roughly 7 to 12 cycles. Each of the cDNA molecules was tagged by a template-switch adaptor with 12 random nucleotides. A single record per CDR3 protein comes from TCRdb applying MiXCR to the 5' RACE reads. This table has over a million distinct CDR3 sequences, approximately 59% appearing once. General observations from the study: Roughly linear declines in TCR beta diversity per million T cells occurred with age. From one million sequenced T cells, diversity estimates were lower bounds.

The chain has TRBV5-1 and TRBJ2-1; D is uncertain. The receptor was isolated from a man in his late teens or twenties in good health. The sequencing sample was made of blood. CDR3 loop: CASSRVLFTDTQFF. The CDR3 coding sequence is TGCGCCAGCAGTAGGGTCCTGTTCACAGATACGCAGTTCTTC. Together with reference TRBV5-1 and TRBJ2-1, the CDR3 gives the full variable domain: KAGVTQTPRYLIKTRGQQVTLSCSPISGHRSVSWYQQTPGQGLQFLFEYFSETQRNKGNFPGRFSGRQFSNSRSEMNVSTLELGDSALYLCASSRVLFTDTQFFGPGTRLTVL.